Below, one T cell receptor (beta chain) is given with its context. The antigen is unknown. This CDR3 has 16 amino acids. V lost 0 bases and J lost 7; bases outside the gene matches: 8. The germline V gene encodes CDR1 KGHSH and CDR2 LQKENI. Sequencing libraries made from TCR beta cDNA carried unique molecular identifiers. Roughly 500,000 cDNA molecules were obtained from approximately 0.91 to 9.4 million T cells. One entry per CDR3 protein results from TCRdb running MiXCR on the PCR reads. Among about half a million distinct CDR3 sequences listed, under 55% were seen once. The data are from a study of post-analysis software for immune sequencing data. Points from the study as a whole: Samples prepared in the same batch strongly co-clustered by F measure. Five TRBV segments were significantly more frequent in patients than in controls. TRBV5-6, TRBV5-1 and TRBV20-1 were among these segments.

The sample consisted of blood. The source is a girl aged 10 to 17 with multiple sclerosis. The V call is TRBV18, the J call TRBJ2-1, with 8 bases fitting TRBD2. The CDR3 coding sequence is TGTGCCAGCTCACCACCGTCAGCGGGAGTAGGAAATGAGCAGTTCTTC. Encoded protein: CASSPPSAGVGNEQFF. Full variable domain (outside the CDR3, taken from reference TRBV18 and TRBJ2-1): NAGVMQNPRHLVRRRGQEARLRCSPMKGHSHVYWYRQLPEEGLKFMVYLQKENIIDESGMPKERFSAEFPKEGPSILRIQQVVRGDSAAYFCASSPPSAGVGNEQFFGPGTRLTVL.